A selection of T cell receptor beta chains follows, all from one sample in a study of cytotoxic CD8 clonotypes in ibrutinib-treated CLL. Generated by immunoSEQ multiplex PCR, the TCRdb table keeps only in-frame clones and is missing some. The sample includes roughly 40,000 clones, approximately 74% of them seen just once. The sequencing here drew on PBMCs, taken after 12 months of ibrutinib treatment. These receptors were obtained from a human donor with chronic lymphocytic leukemia. CDR3s include the opening cysteine and the closing phenylalanine or tryptophan. Each record gives: J gene, D gene, clone size, CDR3 length, V gene, CDR3 DNA, CDR3 protein. D genes are given only for firm matches. Clone size is given for some rows only: seen once, a few or many times, or a class if the clone is expanded.

J gene: TRBJ1-1; D gene: TRBD1; clone size: .; CDR3 length: 15; V gene: TRBV6-1; CDR3 DNA: TGTGCCAGCAGCTCTAGGACAGGCTCGAACACTGAAGCTTTCTTT; CDR3 protein: CASSSRTGSNTEAFF
J gene: TRBJ2-2; D gene: TRBD2; clone size: .; CDR3 length: 16; V gene: TRBV27; CDR3 DNA: TGTGCCAGCAGTTTTGGGGCGGGAGTAGATACCGGGGAGCTGTTTTTT; CDR3 protein: CASSFGAGVDTGELFF
J gene: TRBJ2-7; D gene: .; clone size: .; CDR3 length: 13; V gene: TRBV2; CDR3 DNA: TGTGCCAGCAGTGAAGGCCCCTCAGCCGAGCAGTACTTC; CDR3 protein: CASSEGPSAEQYF
J gene: TRBJ2-1; D gene: TRBD1; clone size: .; CDR3 length: 14; V gene: TRBV5-1; CDR3 DNA: TGCGCCAGCAGCTTGGAGACAGGGGGCTCTGAGCAGTTCTTC; CDR3 protein: CASSLETGGSEQFF
J gene: TRBJ1-1; D gene: .; clone size: once; CDR3 length: 11; V gene: TRBV29-1; CDR3 DNA: TGCAGCGTGAGCGGGGTATTTGAAGCTTTCTTT; CDR3 protein: CSVSGVFEAFF
J gene: TRBJ1-2; D gene: .; clone size: .; CDR3 length: 13; V gene: TRBV11-2; CDR3 DNA: TGTGCCAGCACCCCCAACCCCCCCTATGGCTACACCTTC; CDR3 protein: CASTPNPPYGYTF
J gene: TRBJ2-5; D gene: .; clone size: .; CDR3 length: 15; V gene: TRBV7-9; CDR3 DNA: TGTGCCAGCAGCTTAACTCACGACTCGCGAAAGACCCAGTACTTC; CDR3 protein: CASSLTHDSRKTQYF
J gene: TRBJ1-2; D gene: .; clone size: once; CDR3 length: 13; V gene: TRBV9; CDR3 DNA: TGTGCCAGCAGCGTCGGGGAGCAGTATGGCTACACCTTC; CDR3 protein: CASSVGEQYGYTF
J gene: TRBJ2-7; D gene: .; clone size: .; CDR3 length: 14; V gene: TRBV7-2; CDR3 DNA: TGTGCCAGCAGCTTAGGGTTCGGGCCCTCCGAGCAGTACTTC; CDR3 protein: CASSLGFGPSEQYF
J gene: TRBJ2-5; D gene: TRBD1; clone size: .; CDR3 length: 15; V gene: TRBV9; CDR3 DNA: TGTGCCAGCAGCCCACACGGGACAGCCCAAGAGACCCAGTACTTC; CDR3 protein: CASSPHGTAQETQYF
J gene: TRBJ1-6; D gene: .; clone size: .; CDR3 length: 16; V gene: TRBV30; CDR3 DNA: TGTGCCTGGAGTGCAGGTTCCGACTCCTATAATTCACCCCTCCACTTT; CDR3 protein: CAWSAGSDSYNSPLHF
J gene: TRBJ2-1; D gene: .; clone size: .; CDR3 length: 15; V gene: TRBV5-1; CDR3 DNA: TGCGCCAGCAGCTCTCAGGGTAGCCGTAACAATGAGCAGTTCTTC; CDR3 protein: CASSSQGSRNNEQFF
J gene: TRBJ1-4; D gene: .; clone size: few; CDR3 length: 15; V gene: TRBV7-2; CDR3 DNA: TGTGCCAGCAGCTTATCTGCGGGTAATGGGGAAAAACTGTTTTTT; CDR3 protein: CASSLSAGNGEKLFF
J gene: TRBJ2-7; D gene: .; clone size: .; CDR3 length: 13; V gene: TRBV6-1; CDR3 DNA: TGTGCCAGCAGTGGAAGAAGGACCTACGAGCAGTACTTC; CDR3 protein: CASSGRRTYEQYF
J gene: TRBJ2-3; D gene: .; clone size: .; CDR3 length: 13; V gene: TRBV25-1; CDR3 DNA: TGTGCCAGCAGTGAAGAGGACCCAGATACGCAGTATTTT; CDR3 protein: CASSEEDPDTQYF
J gene: TRBJ1-1; D gene: .; clone size: few; CDR3 length: 13; V gene: TRBV5-4; CDR3 DNA: TGTGCCAGCAGCCTCGGATCGAACACTGAAGCTTTCTTT; CDR3 protein: CASSLGSNTEAFF
J gene: TRBJ2-1; D gene: .; clone size: .; CDR3 length: 17; V gene: TRBV27; CDR3 DNA: TGTGCCAGCAGTTTCGACCAGACCGTGTTCTCCTACAATGAGCAGTTCTTC; CDR3 protein: CASSFDQTVFSYNEQFF
J gene: TRBJ2-3; D gene: TRBD2; clone size: once; CDR3 length: 15; V gene: TRBV7-9; CDR3 DNA: TGTGCCAGCAGCGAGACTAGCGGGAGACGAGATACGCAGTATTTT; CDR3 protein: CASSETSGRRDTQYF
J gene: TRBJ1-5; D gene: .; clone size: once; CDR3 length: 15; V gene: TRBV5-6; CDR3 DNA: TGTGCCAGCAGCTGGGGCCCAGCAGGCAATCAGCCCCAGCATTTT; CDR3 protein: CASSWGPAGNQPQHF
J gene: TRBJ1-1; D gene: .; clone size: .; CDR3 length: 15; V gene: TRBV7-3; CDR3 DNA: TGTGCCAGCAGCCCATTTAAACCCATGAACACTGAAGCTTTCTTT; CDR3 protein: CASSPFKPMNTEAFF
J gene: TRBJ2-3; D gene: TRBD2; clone size: .; CDR3 length: 17; V gene: TRBV5-1; CDR3 DNA: TGCGCCAGCAGTTCCGGGTCTCTGCAAAGGCGGGAGAGGTTCGAGTATTTT; CDR3 protein: CASSSGSLQRRERFEYF
J gene: TRBJ2-2; D gene: .; clone size: .; CDR3 length: 14; V gene: TRBV19; CDR3 DNA: TGTGCCAGTAGGAGACAGATAAACACCGGGGAGCTGTTTTTT; CDR3 protein: CASRRQINTGELFF
J gene: TRBJ2-1; D gene: .; clone size: few; CDR3 length: 13; V gene: TRBV6-1; CDR3 DNA: TGTGCCAGCACCCCAGGTGGGGACAATGAGCAGTTCTTC; CDR3 protein: CASTPGGDNEQFF
J gene: TRBJ2-2; D gene: .; clone size: .; CDR3 length: 14; V gene: TRBV7-3; CDR3 DNA: TGTGCCAGCAGCCAAGAACCGAACACCGGGGAGCTGTTTTTT; CDR3 protein: CASSQEPNTGELFF
J gene: TRBJ2-5; D gene: .; clone size: .; CDR3 length: 13; V gene: TRBV19; CDR3 DNA: TGTGCCAGTAGTATGGTAAGAGGGGAGACCCAGTACTTC; CDR3 protein: CASSMVRGETQYF
J gene: TRBJ2-2; D gene: TRBD2; clone size: .; CDR3 length: 18; V gene: TRBV7-8; CDR3 DNA: TGTGCCAGCAGCTTAGATCCCCCGGGAGGGGTATTCGCCGGGGAGCTGTTTTTT; CDR3 protein: CASSLDPPGGVFAGELFF
J gene: TRBJ1-1; D gene: TRBD1; clone size: few; CDR3 length: 16; V gene: TRBV27; CDR3 DNA: TGTGCCAGCAGTTTCACAGGGGGCGCGAGGAACACTGAAGCTTTCTTT; CDR3 protein: CASSFTGGARNTEAFF
J gene: TRBJ2-7; D gene: TRBD2; clone size: .; CDR3 length: 14; V gene: TRBV5-1; CDR3 DNA: TGCGCCAGCAGCCAGGGGACTAGCGCCCACGAGCAGTACTTC; CDR3 protein: CASSQGTSAHEQYF
J gene: TRBJ2-7; D gene: .; clone size: .; CDR3 length: 14; V gene: TRBV28; CDR3 DNA: TGTGCCAGCAGTTTGGGGGGCAGTCTTTACGAGCAGTACTTC; CDR3 protein: CASSLGGSLYEQYF
J gene: TRBJ1-3; D gene: TRBD1; clone size: .; CDR3 length: 17; V gene: TRBV10-3; CDR3 DNA: TGTGCCATCAGTGATCTTGGGACAGGCAGCTCTGGAAACACCATATATTTT; CDR3 protein: CAISDLGTGSSGNTIYF
J gene: TRBJ1-1; D gene: TRBD1; clone size: .; CDR3 length: 17; V gene: TRBV11-2; CDR3 DNA: TGTGCCAGCAGCCGGGGACAGGGGAATAGGGCGAACACTGAAGCTTTCTTT; CDR3 protein: CASSRGQGNRANTEAFF
J gene: TRBJ2-5; D gene: .; clone size: .; CDR3 length: 17; V gene: TRBV4-3; CDR3 DNA: TGCGCCAGCAGCCAAAGGGGGAAGGGTGCGAGGCAAGAGACCCAGTACTTC; CDR3 protein: CASSQRGKGARQETQYF
J gene: TRBJ2-1; D gene: .; clone size: .; CDR3 length: 13; V gene: TRBV6-5; CDR3 DNA: TGTGCCAGCAGTTCCCGGGCGGACAATGAGCAGTTCTTC; CDR3 protein: CASSSRADNEQFF
J gene: TRBJ2-1; D gene: .; clone size: .; CDR3 length: 16; V gene: TRBV19; CDR3 DNA: TGTGCCAGTCACCCCCTCGGGGGAGTGGCCTACAATGAGCAGTTCTTC; CDR3 protein: CASHPLGGVAYNEQFF
J gene: TRBJ1-3; D gene: .; clone size: .; CDR3 length: 13; V gene: TRBV29-1; CDR3 DNA: TGCAGCGTTGAACGGGACTCTGGAAACACCATATATTTT; CDR3 protein: CSVERDSGNTIYF
J gene: TRBJ2-7; D gene: TRBD1; clone size: .; CDR3 length: 15; V gene: TRBV27; CDR3 DNA: TGTGCCAGCAGGGAAACAGGGGGCAGGTCCTACGAGCAGTACTTC; CDR3 protein: CASRETGGRSYEQYF
J gene: TRBJ1-1; D gene: .; clone size: few; CDR3 length: 13; V gene: TRBV5-3; CDR3 DNA: TGTGCCAGAAGCTTTTGGGGGAACACTGAAGCTTTCTTT; CDR3 protein: CARSFWGNTEAFF
J gene: TRBJ2-7; D gene: .; clone size: .; CDR3 length: 13; V gene: TRBV18; CDR3 DNA: TGTGCCAGCTCACTAGGGGGGGATTACGAGCAGTACTTC; CDR3 protein: CASSLGGDYEQYF
J gene: TRBJ1-1; D gene: .; clone size: few; CDR3 length: 13; V gene: TRBV30; CDR3 DNA: TGTGCCTGGAACCCATCCATGAACACTGAAGCTTTCTTT; CDR3 protein: CAWNPSMNTEAFF
J gene: TRBJ2-1; D gene: .; clone size: .; CDR3 length: 15; V gene: TRBV6-4; CDR3 DNA: TGTGCCAGCAGTGACGGGAGTGGGGCTTACAATGAGCAGTTCTTC; CDR3 protein: CASSDGSGAYNEQFF
J gene: TRBJ2-5; D gene: .; clone size: .; CDR3 length: 12; V gene: TRBV28; CDR3 DNA: TGTGCCAGCAAGGGGCAGGAGGAGACCCAGTACTTC; CDR3 protein: CASKGQEETQYF
J gene: TRBJ2-3; D gene: TRBD2; clone size: .; CDR3 length: 15; V gene: TRBV5-8; CDR3 DNA: TGTGCCAGCATGCGGGTGGGACTAGCAGCGGATACGCAGTATTTT; CDR3 protein: CASMRVGLAADTQYF
J gene: TRBJ2-7; D gene: .; clone size: once; CDR3 length: 13; V gene: TRBV4-1; CDR3 DNA: TGCGCCAGCAGCCAACCCCTGGCTAGGGAGCAGTACTTC; CDR3 protein: CASSQPLAREQYF
J gene: TRBJ2-3; D gene: .; clone size: .; CDR3 length: 13; V gene: TRBV7-2; CDR3 DNA: TGTGCCAGCAGCTTTACCCTCACAGATACGCAGTATTTT; CDR3 protein: CASSFTLTDTQYF